This is a list of T cell receptor beta chains from one sample in a study of T cells in localized non-small cell lung cancer. The repertoire was sequenced with immunoSEQ multiplex PCR; TCRdb's copy has only in-frame clones and lacks some. The sample has about 23,000 clones; about nine tenths are singletons. The source was peripheral blood, collected before any cancer treatment. The receptors were sampled from a woman aged 35-70 years with stage I lung adenocarcinoma. The CDR3 runs from the conserved cysteine through the conserved F or W. The D gene is left open where the match is weak. Only some rows state a clone size, as once, few, many or a class for expanded clones.

d_gene: TRBD1
abundance: -
v_gene: TRBV29-1
j_gene: TRBJ1-2
CDR3nt: TGCAGCGTAACATGGACAGGGGAGTATGGCTACACCTTC
CDR3aa: CSVTWTGEYGYTF

d_gene: -
abundance: few
v_gene: TRBV18
j_gene: TRBJ2-5
CDR3nt: TGTGCCAGCTCACCACAAGAGACCCAGTACTTC
CDR3aa: CASSPQETQYF

d_gene: -
abundance: -
v_gene: TRBV19
j_gene: TRBJ1-1
CDR3nt: TGTGCCAGTATCGGGGGTGGTATCGAAGCTTTCTTT
CDR3aa: CASIGGGIEAFF

d_gene: -
abundance: -
v_gene: TRBV19
j_gene: TRBJ1-2
CDR3nt: TGTGCCAGTACCGTGGACGGAACTAACTATGGCTACACCTTC
CDR3aa: CASTVDGTNYGYTF

d_gene: TRBD1
abundance: -
v_gene: TRBV6-5
j_gene: TRBJ2-7
CDR3nt: TGTGCCAGCAAGGAAAACAGGGGAATCGGCGAGCAGTACTTC
CDR3aa: CASKENRGIGEQYF

d_gene: -
abundance: -
v_gene: TRBV28
j_gene: TRBJ2-3
CDR3nt: TGTGCCAGCAGTTTCGGCGGGAGCACAGATACGCAGTATTTT
CDR3aa: CASSFGGSTDTQYF

d_gene: -
abundance: -
v_gene: TRBV15
j_gene: TRBJ1-4
CDR3nt: TGTGCCACCAGCAGAGATTGGCAGGGTCCTAATGAAAAACTGTTTTTT
CDR3aa: CATSRDWQGPNEKLFF

d_gene: -
abundance: -
v_gene: TRBV6-5
j_gene: TRBJ2-7
CDR3nt: TGTGCCAGCAACGGGCGAGGGGCGGGCTCCTACGAGCAGTACTTC
CDR3aa: CASNGRGAGSYEQYF

d_gene: -
abundance: -
v_gene: TRBV30
j_gene: TRBJ1-5
CDR3nt: TGTGCCTGGAGCAGGGATTGGAGCAATCAGCCCCAGCATTTT
CDR3aa: CAWSRDWSNQPQHF

d_gene: -
abundance: -
v_gene: TRBV28
j_gene: TRBJ2-2
CDR3nt: TGTGCCAGCGGGGCGGGTTACAGCACCGGGGAGCTGTTTTTT
CDR3aa: CASGAGYSTGELFF

d_gene: TRBD1
abundance: -
v_gene: TRBV19
j_gene: TRBJ1-5
CDR3nt: TGTGCCAGTACCCCCGGACAGGGACAGCATCAGCCCCAGCATTTT
CDR3aa: CASTPGQGQHQPQHF

d_gene: -
abundance: -
v_gene: TRBV11-3
j_gene: TRBJ2-1
CDR3nt: TGTGCCAGCAGCTTAGGCCGTTCGGGAGATGAGCAGTTCTTC
CDR3aa: CASSLGRSGDEQFF

d_gene: TRBD1
abundance: -
v_gene: TRBV27
j_gene: TRBJ2-1
CDR3nt: TGTGCCAGCAGTTCGGGACAGGAAACCTACAATGAGCAGTTCTTC
CDR3aa: CASSSGQETYNEQFF

d_gene: TRBD1
abundance: once
v_gene: TRBV19
j_gene: TRBJ2-7
CDR3nt: TGTGCCAGTAGTGTTAGACAGGGCGAGCAGTACTTC
CDR3aa: CASSVRQGEQYF

d_gene: -
abundance: once
v_gene: TRBV29-1
j_gene: TRBJ2-3
CDR3nt: TGCAGCGGGACTCAGCTAAATACGCAGTATTTT
CDR3aa: CSGTQLNTQYF

d_gene: -
abundance: -
v_gene: TRBV4-3
j_gene: TRBJ1-3
CDR3nt: TGCGCCAGCAGCCAGGTGACACTTTCGGACACCATATATTTT
CDR3aa: CASSQVTLSDTIYF

d_gene: -
abundance: -
v_gene: TRBV7-2
j_gene: TRBJ2-1
CDR3nt: TGTGCCAGCAGCTTAGGGGGGACCGTATACAATGAGCAGTTCTTC
CDR3aa: CASSLGGTVYNEQFF

d_gene: -
abundance: -
v_gene: TRBV16
j_gene: TRBJ2-5
CDR3nt: TGTGCCAGCAGCAACAGTTTCCAAGAGACCCAGTACTTC
CDR3aa: CASSNSFQETQYF

d_gene: TRBD1
abundance: -
v_gene: TRBV11-2
j_gene: TRBJ2-5
CDR3nt: TGTGCCAGCAGCATCGGACAGGGACTGTTTACCCAGTACTTC
CDR3aa: CASSIGQGLFTQYF

d_gene: TRBD1
abundance: once
v_gene: TRBV28
j_gene: TRBJ1-2
CDR3nt: TGTGCCAGCAGTTATGGGACAGTCTCCCTCTACACCTTC
CDR3aa: CASSYGTVSLYTF

d_gene: -
abundance: -
v_gene: TRBV28
j_gene: TRBJ1-2
CDR3nt: TGTGCCAGCAGTCCAACTTCGACAGGAGGCTATGGCTACACCTTC
CDR3aa: CASSPTSTGGYGYTF

d_gene: TRBD2
abundance: -
v_gene: TRBV10-2
j_gene: TRBJ2-1
CDR3nt: TGCGCCAGCAGGGATAGCGGGAGCTCCTACAATGAGCAGTTCTTC
CDR3aa: CASRDSGSSYNEQFF

d_gene: -
abundance: -
v_gene: TRBV7-9
j_gene: TRBJ2-7
CDR3nt: TGTGCCAGCAGCTCCCCGGCGGGAAGGGGTAACGAGCAGTACTTC
CDR3aa: CASSSPAGRGNEQYF

d_gene: TRBD1
abundance: few
v_gene: TRBV5-8
j_gene: TRBJ2-5
CDR3nt: TGTGCCAGCAGCTCGGACAGGGGTCTCCAAGAGACCCAGTACTTC
CDR3aa: CASSSDRGLQETQYF

d_gene: -
abundance: -
v_gene: TRBV4-1
j_gene: TRBJ2-5
CDR3nt: TGCGCCAGCAGCCAAGGGCAGATAGGAAAGACCCAGTACTTC
CDR3aa: CASSQGQIGKTQYF

d_gene: -
abundance: -
v_gene: TRBV6-5
j_gene: TRBJ1-1
CDR3nt: TGTGCCAGCAGTTACTCTCGGGACGGGAACACTGAAGCTTTCTTT
CDR3aa: CASSYSRDGNTEAFF

d_gene: -
abundance: -
v_gene: TRBV11-3
j_gene: TRBJ2-1
CDR3nt: TGTGCCAGCAGCGAGACTGGTTCCTACAATGAGCAGTTCTTC
CDR3aa: CASSETGSYNEQFF

d_gene: TRBD1
abundance: once
v_gene: TRBV28
j_gene: TRBJ1-2
CDR3nt: TGTGCCAGCAGTATCTCTACAGGGGGTATTAATGGCTACACCTTC
CDR3aa: CASSISTGGINGYTF

d_gene: -
abundance: -
v_gene: TRBV27
j_gene: TRBJ2-1
CDR3nt: TGTGCCAGCAGTTCCGGTCCGGGTTACAATGAGCAGTTCTTC
CDR3aa: CASSSGPGYNEQFF

d_gene: TRBD1
abundance: -
v_gene: TRBV28
j_gene: TRBJ1-2
CDR3nt: TGTGCCAGCAGTTCGACAGGGTCTGCTTCCGATAACTATGGCTACACCTTC
CDR3aa: CASSSTGSASDNYGYTF

d_gene: -
abundance: -
v_gene: TRBV28
j_gene: TRBJ1-5
CDR3nt: TGTGCCAGCAGGGGTTCGGGTAACGGGCCTTCTTTT
CDR3aa: CASRGSGNGPSF

d_gene: TRBD2
abundance: -
v_gene: TRBV10-2
j_gene: TRBJ2-7
CDR3nt: TGCGCCAGCAGTGGGGGACTAGCGGGAGGGCCCTACGAGCAGTACTTC
CDR3aa: CASSGGLAGGPYEQYF

d_gene: -
abundance: -
v_gene: TRBV29-1
j_gene: TRBJ2-1
CDR3nt: TGCAGCGTTGAAGAAAAATTGGGGTTGGAGTTCTTC
CDR3aa: CSVEEKLGLEFF

d_gene: -
abundance: -
v_gene: TRBV19
j_gene: TRBJ2-5
CDR3nt: TGTGCCAGTAGTATAGATCAAGGACAACCCGTTTGGGAGACCCAGTACTTC
CDR3aa: CASSIDQGQPVWETQYF

d_gene: TRBD1
abundance: -
v_gene: TRBV15
j_gene: TRBJ1-1
CDR3nt: TGTGCCACCAGCAGCAGAGCCGGGACAGCGAACACTGAAGCTTTCTTT
CDR3aa: CATSSRAGTANTEAFF

d_gene: TRBD2
abundance: few
v_gene: TRBV25-1
j_gene: TRBJ2-5
CDR3nt: TGTGCCAGCAGTGTATTTGGGGGAGGGGAGACCCAGTACTTC
CDR3aa: CASSVFGGGETQYF

d_gene: TRBD1
abundance: -
v_gene: TRBV11-1
j_gene: TRBJ1-1
CDR3nt: TGTGCCAGCAGCTCAACGAGGACAGGCACTGAAGCTTTCTTT
CDR3aa: CASSSTRTGTEAFF

d_gene: -
abundance: -
v_gene: TRBV30
j_gene: TRBJ2-7
CDR3nt: TGTGCCTGGAGTGGATGGACCTCCATGGGGGAGCAGTACTTC
CDR3aa: CAWSGWTSMGEQYF

d_gene: -
abundance: -
v_gene: TRBV5-1
j_gene: TRBJ2-3
CDR3nt: TGCGCCAGCAGCTTGGCCGGGACGGCAGGGGATACGCAGTATTTT
CDR3aa: CASSLAGTAGDTQYF

d_gene: TRBD2
abundance: -
v_gene: TRBV27
j_gene: TRBJ2-4
CDR3nt: TGTGCCAGCAGTTTATACGGGGGGGGACTTAAAAACATTCAGTACTTC
CDR3aa: CASSLYGGGLKNIQYF

d_gene: -
abundance: -
v_gene: TRBV11-3
j_gene: TRBJ2-3
CDR3nt: TGTGCCAGCAGCTTAGATGGCTTTAACGGACGAGATACGCAGTATTTT
CDR3aa: CASSLDGFNGRDTQYF

d_gene: TRBD2
abundance: -
v_gene: TRBV7-2
j_gene: TRBJ2-3
CDR3nt: TGTGCCAGCAGCTTAGATGCTAGCGGGACAACGGAGTATTTT
CDR3aa: CASSLDASGTTEYF